Sequencing of this TCR beta chain was carried out in a study of identical twins (TCRdb year 2016). With respect to the entire study: TCR alpha and beta repertoires from monozygotic twins, unrelated adults of various ages and cord blood were deep-sequenced to test whether fetal clonotypes persist. To rule out contamination, the twin experiments were replicated at different times with different library preparation protocols.

Only a few counts were recorded for this clonotype. What this receptor recognizes is not known. No qualities accompany the bases; no much larger clone lies one base away. Overall results and qualifications from the work: Excess twin sharing in beta out-of-frame sequences was weaker because fewer shared sequences lowered the signal-to-noise ratio. Zero-insertion analyses could be partly confounded by invariant T cells such as MAIT and iNKT, though diverse VJ usage argued against such confounding for most clonotypes. Abundant cord blood beta clonotypes carried fewer insertions; young adult naive repertoires showed a weaker similar trend, while memory repertoires showed none. Conclusions relied on cross-sectional statistical analysis, since the same donors could not be followed over many years. In monozygotic twins, recombination models systematically underestimated out-of-frame TCR alpha sharing, but the models matched the sharing seen between unrelated individuals. Out-of-frame TCR alpha sequences shared between twins showed an excess of low generation-probability sequences compared with coincidental sharing between unrelated individuals.

The library was generated by 5' RACE. The sequencer was an Illumina HiSeq 2000. Template switching introduced a universal primer binding site; the final cDNA contained a unique molecular identifier, enabling accurate counting of TCR cDNA molecules. First-strand cDNA for TCR alpha and beta chains was synthesized from specific primers in the conserved constant-segment region. To control for contamination, each cDNA library was double barcoded with a SMART-Mk sample barcode plus Illumina barcodes. TruSeq adapter sequences, together with Illumina sample barcodes, were added in two successive PCR steps. The Illumina HiSeq platform was used with custom primers to sequence TCR alpha and beta cDNA libraries. Per the authors' processing: Raw reads were processed with MiGEC to extract unique molecular identifiers, and MiXCR was used to determine CDR3 positions. Recombination models were inferred per individual with the repgenHMM and IGoR tools using an EM algorithm. The analysis of shared clonotypes was done with the tcR package in R, with sharing normalized by the product of cloneset sizes. Out-of-frame nonproductive sequences were analyzed to study raw recombination free of thymic and clonal selection effects. The public reads were reprocessed in TCRdb via fastp at Q25 and MiXCR, keeping in-frame beta chains. Each entry is one CDR3 protein sequence, shown with its most common DNA and genes. The V and J calls follow TCRdb's processing rather than the paper's. Present in this sample are around 370,000 distinct CDR3 sequences, approximately 10% of which were seen just once. The ten largest clones capture approximately 9.3% of the sample.

Only healthy Caucasian donors were included. The study also sequenced three unrelated non-twin adults: a male aged 18 to 30, a male aged 50 to 60 and a female aged 50 to 60. Miltenyi CD45RO+ enrichment and human naive T-cell isolation kits were used to isolate memory (CD45RO+) and naive T cells from PBMC. The TCR comes from a woman between 45 and 65 years old in good health. The sample was naive T cells sorted from blood. The cell subset or site label corresponds to: cells isolated with a human naive T-cell isolation kit.

The nucleotide sequence is TGCAGCGCTAAACCCGAATCTTGGGGGCCCCAGCATTTT. Its protein is CSAKPESWGPQHF. The chain couples TRBV29-1 to TRBJ1-5, with the identity of the D gene unclear. CDR1 and CDR2, looked up from the germline V gene, are SQVTM and ANQGSEA. Inclusive of the bounding cysteine and phenylalanine, the CDR3 is 13 residues long. The retained sequence is limited to the CDR3, 39 bases, with the frame set at the first base. V is pared back by 7 bases and J by 9 bases, with 19 bases lying between the germline termini. Reference TRBV29-1 and TRBJ1-5 proteins supply the regions before and after the CDR3; the full variable domain is: SAVISQKPSRDICQRGTSLTIQCQVDSQVTMMFWYRQQPGQSLTLIATANQGSEATYESGFVIDKFPISRPNLTFSTLTVSNMSPEDSSIYLCSAKPESWGPQHFGDGTRLSIL.